This is a list of T cell receptor beta chains from one sample in a study of blood T cells in healthy people across ages. A single record per CDR3 protein comes from TCRdb applying MiXCR to the 5' RACE reads. The sample lists fewer than 1.5 million distinct CDR3 sequences; approximately 40% were seen once. Input material: blood. Receptors were obtained from a woman aged 18-30 years in good health. The CDR3 runs from the conserved cysteine through the conserved F or W. Fields, in order: clone size, D gene, V gene, J gene, CDR3 DNA, CDR3 protein. A D gene is named only where the DNA matches it firmly. A clone size is listed for some rows: how often the clone was seen (once, few, many), or a class if it is expanded.

.,.,TRBV28,TRBJ2-7,TGTGCCAGCAGTAAACAGGAATTTGGCGAGCAGTACTTC,CASSKQEFGEQYF
.,TRBD2,TRBV6-6,TRBJ2-7,TGTGCCAGCAGTATACAGCGGGAGGTTCCCTACGAGCAGTACTTC,CASSIQREVPYEQYF
few,.,TRBV30,TRBJ2-3,TGTGCCTGGTTTAGCGACACAGATACGCAGTATTTT,CAWFSDTDTQYF
.,TRBD1,TRBV6-5,TRBJ2-3,TGTGCCAGCAGTTACTCCATGGGACAGCTTCCAGATACGCAGTATTTT,CASSYSMGQLPDTQYF
.,.,TRBV12-3/TRBV12-4,TRBJ2-2,TGTGCCAGTTCGACCAGGAGGAGCACCGGGGAGCTGTTTTTT,CASSTRRSTGELFF
few,TRBD2,TRBV12-5,TRBJ2-7,TGTGCTAGTGGTTTGAGGCTAGCGGGAGCGCACGAGCAGTACTTC,CASGLRLAGAHEQYF
few,.,TRBV25-1,TRBJ2-1,TGTGCCAGCAGTGAATATGGGACTGATCTTGGTCTGTTCTTC,CASSEYGTDLGLFF
.,TRBD1,TRBV13,TRBJ2-1,TGTGCCAGCAGCTTTAGACAGGGCAACGCCTACAATGAGCAGTTCTTC,CASSFRQGNAYNEQFF
few,.,TRBV7-7,TRBJ1-4,TGTGCTAGCAGCCGGCAGCTTAATGAAAAACTGTTTTTT,CASSRQLNEKLFF
.,.,TRBV11-2,TRBJ2-3,TGTGCCAGCAGCTTACTTAGCGAGAGCACAGATACGCAGTATTTT,CASSLLSESTDTQYF
once,.,TRBV11-2,TRBJ2-5,TGTGCCAGCAGCTTAGAAGTAGCGACGGAGACCCAGTACTTC,CASSLEVATETQYF
.,.,TRBV20-1,TRBJ2-6,TGCAGTGCTCTCCAGGGGGGCTCTGGGGCCAACGTCCTGACTTTC,CSALQGGSGANVLTF
.,.,TRBV14,TRBJ2-7,TGTGCCAGCAGCCAAGTAGACTACAATGAGCAGTACTTC,CASSQVDYNEQYF
few,.,TRBV28,TRBJ2-7,TGTGCCAGCAAGACCGACTCCTACGAGCAGTACTTC,CASKTDSYEQYF
.,TRBD2,TRBV5-1,TRBJ2-1,TGCGCCAGCAGCTCCTTAGCGGGGGGAGACGCCAATGAGCAGTTCTTC,CASSSLAGGDANEQFF